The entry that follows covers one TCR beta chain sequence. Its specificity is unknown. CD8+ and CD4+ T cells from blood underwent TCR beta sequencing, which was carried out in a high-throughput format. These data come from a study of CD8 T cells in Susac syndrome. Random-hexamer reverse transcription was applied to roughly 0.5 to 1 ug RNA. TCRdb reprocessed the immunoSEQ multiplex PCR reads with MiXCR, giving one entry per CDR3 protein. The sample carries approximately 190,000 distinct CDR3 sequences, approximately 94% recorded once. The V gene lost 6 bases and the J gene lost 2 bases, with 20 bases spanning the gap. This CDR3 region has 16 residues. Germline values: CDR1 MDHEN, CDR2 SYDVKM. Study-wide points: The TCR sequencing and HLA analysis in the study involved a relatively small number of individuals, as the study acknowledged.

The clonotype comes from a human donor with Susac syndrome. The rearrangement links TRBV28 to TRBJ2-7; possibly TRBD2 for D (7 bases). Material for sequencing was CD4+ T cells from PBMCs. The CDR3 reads CASRRTAGAGTYEQYF. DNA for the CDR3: TGTGCCAGCAGGCGTACCGCGGGGGCCGGTACCTACGAGCAGTACTTC.